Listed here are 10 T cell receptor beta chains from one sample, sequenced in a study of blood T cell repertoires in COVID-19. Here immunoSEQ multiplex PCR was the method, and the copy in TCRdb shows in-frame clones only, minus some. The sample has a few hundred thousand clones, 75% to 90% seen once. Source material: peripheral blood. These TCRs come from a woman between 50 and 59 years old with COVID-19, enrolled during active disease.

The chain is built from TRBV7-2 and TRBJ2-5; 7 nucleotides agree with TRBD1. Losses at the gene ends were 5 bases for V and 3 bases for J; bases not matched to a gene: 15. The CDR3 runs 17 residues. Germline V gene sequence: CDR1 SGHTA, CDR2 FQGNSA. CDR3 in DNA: TGTGCCAGCAGCCCTTTTAACCCGCGGACAGGAGAAGAGACCCAGTACTTC. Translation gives CASSPFNPRTGEETQYF. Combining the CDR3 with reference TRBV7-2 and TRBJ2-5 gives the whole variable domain GAGVSQSPSNKVTEKGKDVELRCDPISGHTALYWYRQSLGQGLEFLIYFQGNSAPDKSGLPSDRFSAERTGGSVSTLTIQRTQQEDSAVYLCASSPFNPRTGEETQYFGPGTRLLVL.

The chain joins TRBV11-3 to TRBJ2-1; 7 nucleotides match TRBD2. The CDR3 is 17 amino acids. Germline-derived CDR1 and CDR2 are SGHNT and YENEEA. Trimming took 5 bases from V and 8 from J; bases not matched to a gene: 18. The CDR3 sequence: CASSPLGGSRLGHEQFF. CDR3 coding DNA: TGTGCCAGCAGCCCCTTGGGCGGGAGTAGGCTGGGTCATGAGCAGTTCTTC.

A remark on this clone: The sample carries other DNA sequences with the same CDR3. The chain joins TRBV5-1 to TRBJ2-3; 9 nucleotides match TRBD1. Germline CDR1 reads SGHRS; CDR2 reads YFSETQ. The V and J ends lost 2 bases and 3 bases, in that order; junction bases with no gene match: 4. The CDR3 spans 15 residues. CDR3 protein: CASSLQGAGTDTQYF. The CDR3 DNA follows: TGCGCCAGCAGCTTACAGGGGGCGGGTACAGATACGCAGTATTTT.

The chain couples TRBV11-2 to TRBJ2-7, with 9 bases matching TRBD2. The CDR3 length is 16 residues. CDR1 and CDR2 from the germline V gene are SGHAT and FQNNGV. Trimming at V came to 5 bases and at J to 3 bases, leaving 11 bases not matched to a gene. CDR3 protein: CASSGIAGVLNYEQYF. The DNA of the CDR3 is TGTGCCAGCAGCGGTATAGCGGGAGTACTCAACTACGAGCAGTACTTC.

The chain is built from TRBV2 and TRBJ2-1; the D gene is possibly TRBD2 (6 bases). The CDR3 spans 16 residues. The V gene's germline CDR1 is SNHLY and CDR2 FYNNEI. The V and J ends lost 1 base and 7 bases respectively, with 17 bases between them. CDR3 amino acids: CASSEVRPGDRNEQFF. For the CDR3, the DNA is TGTGCCAGCAGTGAAGTGAGGCCGGGAGATAGGAATGAGCAGTTCTTC. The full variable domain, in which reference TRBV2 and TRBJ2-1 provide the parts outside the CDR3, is EPEVTQTPSHQVTQMGQEVILRCVPISNHLYFYWYRQILGQKVEFLVSFYNNEISEKSEIFDDQFSVERPDGSNFTLKIRSTKLEDSAMYFCASSEVRPGDRNEQFFGPGTRLTVL.

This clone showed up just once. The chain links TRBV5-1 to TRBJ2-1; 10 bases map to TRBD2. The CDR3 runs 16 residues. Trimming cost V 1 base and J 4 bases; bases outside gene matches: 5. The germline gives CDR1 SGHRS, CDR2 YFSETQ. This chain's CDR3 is CASSLKREGPYNEQFF. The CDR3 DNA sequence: TGCGCCAGCAGCTTGAAGCGGGAGGGGCCTTACAATGAGCAGTTCTTC.

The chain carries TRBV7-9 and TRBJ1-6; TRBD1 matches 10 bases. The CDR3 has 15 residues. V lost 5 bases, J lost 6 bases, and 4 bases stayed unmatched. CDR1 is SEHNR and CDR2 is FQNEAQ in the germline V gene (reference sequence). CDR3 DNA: TGTGCCAGCAGCCCCCGACAGGGGGCTAATTCACCCCTCCACTTT. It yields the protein CASSPRQGANSPLHF.

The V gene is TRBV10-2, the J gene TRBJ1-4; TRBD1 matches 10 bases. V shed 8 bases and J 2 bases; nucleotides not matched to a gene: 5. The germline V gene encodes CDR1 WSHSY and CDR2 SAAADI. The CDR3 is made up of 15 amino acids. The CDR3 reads CASGRQGATNEKLFF. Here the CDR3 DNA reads TGCGCCAGCGGGAGACAGGGGGCGACTAATGAAAAACTGTTTTTT.

CDR3 in amino acids: CASSSGGASGELFF. The CDR3 DNA reads TGTGCCAGCTCGTCAGGGGGCGCCTCCGGGGAGCTGTTTTTT. This chain joins TRBV18 and TRBJ2-2; 8 bases match TRBD1. Trimming took 6 bases from V and 6 from J; bases not matched to a gene: 6. Per the germline V gene, CDR1 is KGHSH and CDR2 is LQKENI. CDR3 length: 14 residues.

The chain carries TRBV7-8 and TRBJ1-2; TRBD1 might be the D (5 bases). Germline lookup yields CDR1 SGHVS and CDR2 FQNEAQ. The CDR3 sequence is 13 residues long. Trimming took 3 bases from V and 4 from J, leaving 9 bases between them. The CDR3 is CASSFQGGYGYTF. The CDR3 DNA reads TGTGCCAGCAGCTTCCAGGGTGGCTATGGCTACACCTTC.